The clone carrying this T cell receptor (beta chain) was observed a few times. The antigen is not known. The sample is drawn from a study of beta chain features in type 1 diabetes. By way of CD45RO/CCR7/CD25/CD127/CD95/CD27, the CD4+ regulatory, stem cell-like memory, central memory and naive cells were sorted. Findings of the study overall: Significant though moderate, a shortening of TCRB CDR3s appeared in all four CD4+ subsets of Type 1 diabetes patients.

Germline assignment: CDR1 SGDLS and CDR2 YYNGEE. The CDR3 is 15 amino acids. The junction had 7 bases not matched to a gene; V was cut back by 2 bases and J by 9 bases. Expressed TCRB transcripts were sequenced because the isolated RNA had all been reverse transcribed beforehand. Approximately 3.7 million reads per sample on average were obtained from naive, central memory and regulatory T cell samples. The assay was immunoSEQ multiplex PCR, and TCRdb's table has in-frame clones only and misses some. The sample includes hundreds of thousands of clones, 10% to 15% seen only once; the top ten take about 0.02%.

The source of this sequence is a man aged 18 to 29 with type 1 diabetes. The chain recombines TRBV9 with TRBJ2-1, with 11 positions matching TRBD2. Material for sequencing was naive CD4+ T cells from blood. The CDR3 nucleotides are TGTGCCAGCAGCGTCGCTAGCGGGGGGCTGGGTGAGCAGTTCTTC. Translating gives CASSVASGGLGEQFF.